The T cell receptor (beta chain) described here comes from a study of Ad26.COV2.S vaccination and SARS-CoV-2 variants. The wider study: Dosing was one shot or two shots 56 days apart. Study-wide points: The TCR breadth and depth analyses may have understated or missed part of the total T cell responses.

The repertoire was sequenced with immunoSEQ multiplex PCR; TCRdb's copy has only in-frame clones and lacks some. Among about 680,000 clones, 89% were seen once, and the ten largest hold about 1.5%. With regard to this clone: Its target is unknown.

Treatment indicated: roughly 18 received Ad26.COV2.S at low or high dose, single or two shots; a few received placebo; per-sample allocation not given. Collection of samples fell on day 63 after the first vaccine or placebo injection. Germline V gene lookup returns CDR1 SNHLY and CDR2 FYNNEI. Trimming took off 3 bases at V and 7 bases at J, with 16 bases between the two ends. The CDR3 spans 15 residues. Sequencing used peripheral blood, obtained in a trial of Ad26.COV2.S vaccine versus placebo. The genes are TRBV2 and TRBJ1-5; possibly TRBD1 for D (6 bases). The source is a person aged 18-60 years who received the Ad26.COV2.S COVID-19 vaccine or a placebo. The CDR3 region is CASSEDRDTRQPQHF. The CDR3, as DNA: TGTGCCAGCAGTGAGGACCGGGACACCCGGCAGCCCCAGCATTTT.